This T cell receptor (beta chain) is from a study of blood T cell repertoires in COVID-19. The overall study: From the United States, Italy and Spain came samples of acute and convalescent COVID-19. In each case, the material was cDNA or gDNA derived from T cells, B-cell-depleted T cells, or PBMCs.

The assay was immunoSEQ multiplex PCR, and TCRdb's table has in-frame clones only and misses some. The table shows approximately 130,000 clones, with 82% occurring only once. The sample was peripheral blood. The sequence was collected from a human donor in a cohort sampled during active COVID-19.

The CDR3 here is CASSQEGNTQYF. The CDR3 nucleotides read TGCGCCAGCAGCCAGGAGGGGAATACGCAGTATTTT. V and J are TRBV5-1 and TRBJ2-3, with D maybe TRBD2 (6 bases). Germline V gene data show CDR1 as SGHRS and CDR2 as YFSETQ. The CDR3 runs to 12 residues. With 4 bases removed from V and 7 bases from J, the gap between germline ends came to 10 bases.